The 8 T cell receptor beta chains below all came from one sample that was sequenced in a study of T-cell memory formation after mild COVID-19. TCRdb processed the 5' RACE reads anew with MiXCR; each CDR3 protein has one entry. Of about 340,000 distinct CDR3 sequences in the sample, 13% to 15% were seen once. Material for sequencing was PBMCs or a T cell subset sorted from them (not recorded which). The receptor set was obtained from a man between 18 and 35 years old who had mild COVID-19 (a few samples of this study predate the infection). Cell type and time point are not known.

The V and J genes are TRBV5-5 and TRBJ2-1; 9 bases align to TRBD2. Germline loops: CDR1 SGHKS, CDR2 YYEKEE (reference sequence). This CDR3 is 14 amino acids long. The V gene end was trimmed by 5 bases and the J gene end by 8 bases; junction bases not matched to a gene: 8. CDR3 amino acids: CASRPSSGVYEQFF. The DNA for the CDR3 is TGTGCCAGCAGACCCTCTAGCGGGGTTTATGAGCAGTTCTTC.

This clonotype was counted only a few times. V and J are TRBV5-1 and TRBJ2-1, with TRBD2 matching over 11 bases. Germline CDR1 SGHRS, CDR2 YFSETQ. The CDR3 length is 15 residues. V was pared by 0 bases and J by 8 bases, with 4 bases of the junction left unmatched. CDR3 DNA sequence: TGCGCCAGCAGCTTGGTTACTAGCGGGGGATATGAGCAGTTCTTC. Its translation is CASSLVTSGGYEQFF. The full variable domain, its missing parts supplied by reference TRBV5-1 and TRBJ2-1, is KAGVTQTPRYLIKTRGQQVTLSCSPISGHRSVSWYQQTPGQGLQFLFEYFSETQRNKGNFPGRFSGRQFSNSRSEMNVSTLELGDSALYLCASSLVTSGGYEQFFGPGTRLTVL.

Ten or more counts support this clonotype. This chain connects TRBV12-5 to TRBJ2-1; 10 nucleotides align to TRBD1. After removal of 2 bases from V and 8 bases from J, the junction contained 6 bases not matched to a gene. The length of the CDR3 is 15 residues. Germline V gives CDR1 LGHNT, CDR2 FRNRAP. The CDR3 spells CASGLTGTGEDEQFF. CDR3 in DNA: TGTGCTAGTGGTTTGACCGGGACAGGGGAAGATGAGCAGTTCTTC.

This chain's CDR3 is CASSQELGGGYEQYF. The CDR3 nucleotides are TGCGCCAGCAGCCAAGAACTTGGTGGGGGCTACGAGCAGTACTTC. This rearrangement joins TRBV4-3 to TRBJ2-7, with D possibly being TRBD1 or TRBD2 (5 bases each). Germline V gene lookup returns CDR1 LGHNA and CDR2 YSLEER. This CDR3 is built from 15 residues. Trimming shortened V by 0 bases and J by 3 bases, and 12 bases separated the two germline ends.

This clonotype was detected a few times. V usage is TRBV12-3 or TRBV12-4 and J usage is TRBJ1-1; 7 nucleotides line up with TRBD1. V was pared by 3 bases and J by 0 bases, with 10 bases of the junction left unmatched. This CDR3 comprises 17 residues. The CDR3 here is CASSFGTVANMNTEAFF. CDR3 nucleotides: TGTGCCAGCAGTTTCGGGACAGTCGCAAACATGAACACTGAAGCTTTCTTT.

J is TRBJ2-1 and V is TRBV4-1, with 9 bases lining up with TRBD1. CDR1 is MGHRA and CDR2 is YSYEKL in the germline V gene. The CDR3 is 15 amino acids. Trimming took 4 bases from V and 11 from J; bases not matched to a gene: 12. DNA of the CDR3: TGCGCCAGCAGCCCTTCAGGGACAGGGTCGACGAAGCAGTTCTTC. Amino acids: CASSPSGTGSTKQFF.

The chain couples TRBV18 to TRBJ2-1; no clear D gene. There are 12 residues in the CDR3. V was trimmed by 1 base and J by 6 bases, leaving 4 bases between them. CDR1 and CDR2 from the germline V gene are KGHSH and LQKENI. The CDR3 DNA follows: TGTGCCAGCTCACCACGGTTCAATGAGCAGTTCTTC. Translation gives CASSPRFNEQFF.

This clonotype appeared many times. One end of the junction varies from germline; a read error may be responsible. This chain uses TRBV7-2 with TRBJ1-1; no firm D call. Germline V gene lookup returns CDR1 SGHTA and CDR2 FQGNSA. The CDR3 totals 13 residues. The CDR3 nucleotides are TGCGCCAGCAGCTCTGACGGGAACACTGAAGCTTTCTTT. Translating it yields CASSSDGNTEAFF.